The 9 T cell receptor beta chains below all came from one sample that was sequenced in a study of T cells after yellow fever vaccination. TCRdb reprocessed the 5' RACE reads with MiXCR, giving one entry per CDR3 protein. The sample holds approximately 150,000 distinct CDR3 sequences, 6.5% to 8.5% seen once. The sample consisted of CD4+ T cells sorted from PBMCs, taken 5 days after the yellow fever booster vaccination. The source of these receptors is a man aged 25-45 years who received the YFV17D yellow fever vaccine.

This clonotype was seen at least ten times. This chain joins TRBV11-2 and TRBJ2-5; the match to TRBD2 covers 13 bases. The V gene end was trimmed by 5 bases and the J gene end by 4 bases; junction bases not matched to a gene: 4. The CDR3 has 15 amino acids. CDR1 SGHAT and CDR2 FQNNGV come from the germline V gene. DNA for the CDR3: TGTGCCAGCAGCCTCAGACTAGCGGGGGGAGAGACCCAGTACTTC. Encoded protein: CASSLRLAGGETQYF.

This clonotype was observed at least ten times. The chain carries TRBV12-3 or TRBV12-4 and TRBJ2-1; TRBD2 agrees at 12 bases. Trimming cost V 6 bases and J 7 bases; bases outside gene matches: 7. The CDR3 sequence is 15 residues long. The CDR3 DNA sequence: TGTGCCAGCAGCTTCGTTCTAGCGGGAGGGAATGAGCAGTTCTTC. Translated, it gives CASSFVLAGGNEQFF.

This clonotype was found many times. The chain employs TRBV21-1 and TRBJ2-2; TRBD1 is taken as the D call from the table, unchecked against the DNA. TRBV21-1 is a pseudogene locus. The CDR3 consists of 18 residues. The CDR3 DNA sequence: TGTGCCCAGCTGCCCCCCCCACTCCAGGATCAGGACACCGGGGAGCTGTTTTTT. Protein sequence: CAQLPPPLQDQDTGELFF.

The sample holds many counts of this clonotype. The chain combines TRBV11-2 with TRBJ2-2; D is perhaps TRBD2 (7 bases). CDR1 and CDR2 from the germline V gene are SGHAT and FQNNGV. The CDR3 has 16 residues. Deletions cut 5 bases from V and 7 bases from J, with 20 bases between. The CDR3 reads CASSQIGGAVGGELFF. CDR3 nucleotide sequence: TGTGCCAGCAGCCAAATTGGGGGGGCAGTCGGCGGGGAGCTGTTTTTT.

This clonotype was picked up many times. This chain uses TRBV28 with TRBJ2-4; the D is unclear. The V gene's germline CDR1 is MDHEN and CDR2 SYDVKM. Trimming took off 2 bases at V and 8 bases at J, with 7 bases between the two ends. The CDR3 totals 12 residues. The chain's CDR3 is CASSLGWDIQYF. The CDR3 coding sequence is TGTGCCAGCAGTTTAGGCTGGGACATTCAGTACTTC.

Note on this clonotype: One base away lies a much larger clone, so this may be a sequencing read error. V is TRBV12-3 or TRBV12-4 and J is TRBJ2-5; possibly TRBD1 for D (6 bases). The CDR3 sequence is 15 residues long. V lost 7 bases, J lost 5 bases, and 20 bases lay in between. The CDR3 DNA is TGTGCCAGCACCAAAACCAGGGGAAAGTCCGAGACCCAGTACTTC. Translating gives CASTKTRGKSETQYF.

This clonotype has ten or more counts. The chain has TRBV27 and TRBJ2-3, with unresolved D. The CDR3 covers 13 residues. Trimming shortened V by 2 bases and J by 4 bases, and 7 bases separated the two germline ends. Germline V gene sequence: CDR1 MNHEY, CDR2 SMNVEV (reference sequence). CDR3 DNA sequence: TGTGCCAGCAGTTTAATAAGGGCAGATACGCAGTATTTT. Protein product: CASSLIRADTQYF.

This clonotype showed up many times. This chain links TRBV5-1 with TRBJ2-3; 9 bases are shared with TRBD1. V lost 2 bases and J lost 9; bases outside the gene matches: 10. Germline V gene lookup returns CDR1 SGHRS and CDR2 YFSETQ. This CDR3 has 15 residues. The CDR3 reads CASSLGQGSSGTQYF. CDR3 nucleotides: TGCGCCAGCAGCTTAGGACAGGGGAGTAGTGGCACGCAGTATTTT.

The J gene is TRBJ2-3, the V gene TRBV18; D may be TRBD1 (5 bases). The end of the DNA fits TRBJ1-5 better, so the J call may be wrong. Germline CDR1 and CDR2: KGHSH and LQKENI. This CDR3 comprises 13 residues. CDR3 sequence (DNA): TGTGCCAGCTCACCAGCGGGGGAAGATACGCAGCATTTT. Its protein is CASSPAGEDTQHF.